This T cell receptor (beta chain) was recorded in a study of cytotoxic CD8 clonotypes in ibrutinib-treated CLL (dated by TCRdb to about 2021). Describing the broader study: The cohort had eleven to twelve relapsed/refractory and more than 14 treatment-naive patients; approximately 17 were IGHV unmutated. Cryopreserved peripheral blood mononuclear cells were collected before treatment, at response, and at either disease progression or sustained remission. All remission and progressive disease samples were collected while patients were still receiving ibrutinib. Response samples were taken after a median of approximately eleven months on treatment, ranging from about 6 to 40 months. Samples averaged around 280,000 productive templates and just under 95,000 productive rearrangements. Responses were partial in around 24 patients and complete in 2; after median about 70 months follow-up, around 15 stayed in remission and about 12 progressed. Of the roughly 81 people in the trial, around 26 had longitudinal samples available. Findings and caveats that apply to the study as a whole: Sampling times were not matched between sustained-remission and progressing patients, and lymph node repertoires were not studied. Public clonotypes were rare and either shrank or stayed stable during treatment, and the rise in clonality at ibrutinib response reflected expansion of private clonotypes. An increase in clonality was observed at ibrutinib response, with clonality remaining stable during sustained remission and falling back toward baseline at progression. Baseline clonality was found to be higher than that of age-matched healthy donors and was strongly correlated with circulating CD8+ T-cell counts.

On this clone: Its antigen remains unidentified. It has no much larger one-base neighbor in the sample; base qualities were not kept.

The meaning of the sample's time point label: about a year on ibrutinib. Roughly 2 micrograms of genomic DNA were extracted from cryopreserved PBMCs for TCR beta library preparation. Longitudinal blood samples from CLL patients receiving ibrutinib monotherapy were subjected to high-throughput TCR beta sequencing. The patients took part in an open-label, single-center phase 2 trial of ibrutinib monotherapy. The junction carries 7 bases between V and J, which are trimmed by 5 bases and 2 bases respectively. There are 13 amino acids in the CDR3, from cysteine to phenylalanine inclusive. Only the CDR3 DNA is retained, 39 bases long and in frame from the first base. The germline V gene gives CDR1 as SGHTA and CDR2 as FQGNSA. A MiSeq instrument was used for deep resolution sequencing, which targeted depths ranging from 1 in 1 million up to 1 in 200,000 T cells, with coverage averaging 10x for each clonotype. The immunoSEQ hsTCRB Kit was used to generate the TCR beta libraries. From the authors' description of their analysis: The data were analyzed with ImmunoSEQ Analyzer and ImmunoSEQ Data Assistant, and V, D and J gene assignments followed IMGT definitions. Clonality, which ranges from 0 to 1, was calculated as one minus the normalized Shannon entropy of productive rearrangement frequencies. Public clonotype analysis was restricted to overrepresented clonotypes comprising at least 0.05% of each patient's repertoire. Some twelve repertoires from age-matched healthy donors, obtained from immuneACCESS, served as clonality controls. TCRdb obtained this table from immuneACCESS and retained in-frame rearrangements with V and J assigned. These tables miss some clones; where compared with another copy, unresolved V genes account for less than half of the shortfall, and the remainder is unexplained. That table supplies the V and J calls and clone size; D and trimming were determined from the DNA. The sample records 130,000 or so clones, about 80% of which are singletons. The top ten constitute around 13% of the sample.

This receptor was taken from a human donor with chronic lymphocytic leukemia. This sequence uses TRBV7-2 and TRBJ1-5, with the D gene call left open. This material consisted of PBMCs, taken after 12 months of ibrutinib treatment. The CDR3 protein is CASSPLGNQPQHF. At the DNA level, the sequence is TGTGCCAGCAGCCCCCTGGGCAATCAGCCCCAGCATTTT.